Below, 2 T cell receptor beta chains from the same sample are listed, as sequenced in a study of T cells after yellow fever vaccination (dated by TCRdb to the late 2010s). Libraries came from 5' RACE. Sequencing instrument: Illumina HiSeq 2500. TCRdb ran its own pipeline on the public reads, namely fastp trimming at Q25 and MiXCR clone calling, and kept in-frame beta chains. Every distinct CDR3 protein forms one entry, paired with its most common genes and DNA. Recorded for this sample are around 400,000 distinct CDR3 sequences; under 14% of them occurred a single time. The ten most abundant clones make up more than 15% of the sample. This specimen's treatment or condition label, interpreted: live attenuated yellow fever vaccine strain. The sequences come from PBMCs, collected on the day of the first yellow fever vaccination. These receptors all come from a man younger than 30 who received the YFV17D yellow fever vaccine.

This clonotype occurred a few times. The chain carries TRBV6-1 and TRBJ2-3; no clear D gene. CDR1 is MNHNS and CDR2 is SASEGT in the germline V gene. CDR3 length equals 13 residues. V was pared by 6 bases and J by 3 bases, with 10 bases between. CDR3 bases: TGTGCCAGCAGGGTAATTGGAACAGATACGCAGTATTTT. Translating gives CASRVIGTDTQYF.

The chain carries TRBV12-3 or TRBV12-4 and TRBJ1-6; no reliable D call. Trimming took 2 bases from V and 7 from J, leaving 9 bases between them. The CDR3 totals 14 residues. The CDR3: CASSLITENSPLHF. The CDR3 DNA is TGTGCCAGCAGTTTAATCACAGAAAATTCACCCCTCCACTTT.